This T cell receptor (beta chain) was retrieved from a study of control samples from healthy donors and cancer patients. Germline CDR1 MNHEY, CDR2 SMNVEV (reference sequence). V was clipped by 5 bases and J by 9 bases, with 17 bases between them. This CDR3 comprises 15 residues. The assay was immunoSEQ multiplex PCR, and TCRdb's table has in-frame clones only and misses some. The sample has under 200,000 clones, roughly 94% seen once. The source of this sequence is a woman aged 40 to 50 in good health. V usage is TRBV27 and J usage is TRBJ1-6; the D gene is possibly TRBD1 (5 bases). The material sequenced was blood. This CDR3 is CASSAEVQALSPLHF. In nucleotides, the CDR3 is TGTGCCAGCAGTGCGGAGGTACAGGCCCTTTCACCCCTCCACTTT.